A selection of T cell receptor beta chains follows, all from one sample in a study of T cell repertoires in cytomegalovirus infection. MiXCR was run by TCRdb on the reads, yielding one entry per CDR3 protein. The sample shows fewer than 200,000 distinct CDR3 sequences, around 20% of them seen only once. Sequencing was performed on PBMCs. Receptors were obtained from a human donor in good health (CMV status not recorded). Some clones in this sample may be carry-over from other donors' samples. The CDR3 runs from the conserved cysteine through the conserved F or W. Fields, in order: CDR3 protein, CDR3 DNA, CDR3 length, J gene, D gene, clone size, V gene. The D gene is left open where the match is weak. Clone size is stated in some rows and not others, as once, few, many or a class when expanded.

CASREGGMITEAFF | TGTGCCAGCAGGGAGGGGGGTATGATCACTGAAGCTTTCTTT | 14 | TRBJ1-1 | NA | NA | TRBV11-2
CASSQFLVPGRSHEQYF | TGTGCCAGCAGCCAGTTCCTGGTTCCGGGTAGGTCGCACGAGCAGTACTTC | 17 | TRBJ2-7 | NA | many | TRBV7-8
CASSLNVPETQYF | TGTGCCAGCAGCTTGAATGTACCAGAGACCCAGTACTTC | 13 | TRBJ2-5 | NA | many | TRBV11-2
CASSVGAGRTLATDTQYF | TGTGCCAGCAGCGTAGGGGCGGGACGGACCCTAGCAACAGATACGCAGTATTTT | 18 | TRBJ2-3 | NA | once | TRBV9
CASSIGRTSNYGYTF | TGTGCCAGTAGTATTGGCAGGACCTCTAACTATGGCTACACCTTC | 15 | TRBJ1-2 | NA | NA | TRBV19
CSVAQGTNQPQHF | TGCAGCGTTGCACAGGGAACGAATCAGCCCCAGCATTTT | 13 | TRBJ1-5 | NA | NA | TRBV29-1
CASALAGPSYEQYF | TGTGCCAGCGCCCTAGCGGGGCCTTCCTACGAGCAGTACTTC | 14 | TRBJ2-7 | TRBD2 | few | TRBV27
CASSMAGGTEAFF | TGTGCCAGTAGTATGGCCGGAGGCACTGAAGCTTTCTTT | 13 | TRBJ1-1 | NA | NA | TRBV19
CSARDSKSRNEQFF | TGCAGTGCTAGAGATTCGAAGAGTAGGAATGAGCAGTTCTTC | 14 | TRBJ2-1 | NA | few | TRBV20-1
CASSLASRAPYNEQFF | TGCGCCAGCAGCTTGGCCTCGAGGGCCCCCTACAATGAGCAGTTCTTC | 16 | TRBJ2-1 | NA | few | TRBV5-1
CASSIGPGLPSGNTIYF | TGTGCCAGTAGTATAGGGCCGGGCCTTCCCTCTGGAAACACCATATATTTT | 17 | TRBJ1-3 | NA | NA | TRBV19
CASSFRQISNYGYTF | TGTGCCAGCAGCTTCAGACAGATATCTAACTATGGCTACACCTTC | 15 | TRBJ1-2 | NA | many | TRBV5-4
CASKDPGGGHTEAFF | TGTGCCAGCAAAGATCCAGGTGGGGGGCACACTGAAGCTTTCTTT | 15 | TRBJ1-1 | NA | few | TRBV25-1
CASSLGGVNEQFF | TGTGCCAGCAGCTTAGGGGGGGTCAATGAGCAGTTCTTC | 13 | TRBJ2-1 | NA | many | TRBV7-2
CASRRTGLADNTDTQYF | TGTGCCAGCAGACGGACGGGACTAGCGGACAACACAGATACGCAGTATTTT | 17 | TRBJ2-3 | TRBD2 | few | TRBV11-3
CASRPGPPEGTEAFF | TGTGCCAGCAGACCAGGACCGCCGGAGGGGACTGAAGCTTTCTTT | 15 | TRBJ1-1 | NA | few | TRBV7-6
CSVAGNSHEQYF | TGCAGCGTTGCGGGAAATTCCCACGAGCAGTACTTC | 12 | TRBJ2-7 | NA | few | TRBV29-1
CASSLERGAYTDTQYF | TGTGCCAGCAGCCTAGAGCGGGGGGCGTACACAGATACGCAGTATTTT | 16 | TRBJ2-3 | TRBD2 | few | TRBV5-4
CASSEGKWNTEAFF | TGTGCCAGCAGTGAAGGCAAGTGGAACACTGAAGCTTTCTTT | 14 | TRBJ1-1 | NA | NA | TRBV25-1
CASSFLPPPMDNEQFF | TGTGCCAGCAGCTTCCTCCCCCCCCCCATGGACAATGAGCAGTTCTTC | 16 | TRBJ2-1 | NA | many | TRBV7-2
CASSSVGTEGISYEQYF | TGTGCCAGCAGTTCGGTGGGGACAGAGGGAATCTCCTACGAGCAGTACTTC | 17 | TRBJ2-7 | TRBD1 | many | TRBV12-3/TRBV12-4
CASSQVAGGAYNEQFF | TGTGCCAGCAGCCAAGTAGCGGGGGGCGCCTACAATGAGCAGTTCTTC | 16 | TRBJ2-1 | TRBD2 | NA | TRBV14
CASRPAGRTETQYF | TGTGCCAGCAGGCCGGCAGGGAGAACAGAGACCCAGTACTTC | 14 | TRBJ2-5 | NA | many | TRBV7-2
CASSTDRRRTQYF | TGTGCCAGTAGCACAGACCGAAGGAGGACCCAGTACTTC | 13 | TRBJ2-5 | NA | NA | TRBV19
CASSQGQGDDSPLHF | TGCGCCAGCAGCCAGGGACAGGGGGATGATTCACCCCTCCACTTT | 15 | TRBJ1-6 | TRBD1 | NA | TRBV4-1
CASSEARGGQGAGNEQFF | TGTGCCAGCAGTGAAGCTCGGGGAGGGCAGGGGGCGGGCAATGAGCAGTTCTTC | 18 | TRBJ2-1 | NA | many | TRBV6-1
CASSGAWTSSYEQYF | TGTGCCAGCAGCGGGGCGTGGACCAGCTCCTACGAGCAGTACTTC | 15 | TRBJ2-7 | NA | NA | TRBV7-9
CASSRDSIRNTEAFF | TGTGCCAGCAGTCGGGACAGTATTAGGAACACTGAAGCTTTCTTT | 15 | TRBJ1-1 | TRBD1 | few | TRBV2
CASSSGTGSTNEKLFF | TGTGCCAGCAGCTCCGGGACAGGGTCAACTAATGAAAAACTGTTTTTT | 16 | TRBJ1-4 | TRBD1 | few | TRBV11-3
CASSLSGTAQNIQYF | TGTGCCAGCAGTCTTAGCGGGACAGCCCAAAACATTCAGTACTTC | 15 | TRBJ2-4 | NA | NA | TRBV28
CASSFTGEREQYF | TGTGCCAGCAGCTTTACAGGGGAGCGCGAGCAGTACTTC | 13 | TRBJ2-7 | TRBD1 | NA | TRBV11-2
CASSPLEGTAAGNTIYF | TGTGCCAGCTCGCCCCTTGAGGGGACCGCAGCGGGAAACACCATATATTTT | 17 | TRBJ1-3 | NA | NA | TRBV18
CASSLEGSENTIYF | TGTGCCAGCAGCTTAGAGGGAAGCGAAAACACCATATATTTT | 14 | TRBJ1-3 | NA | NA | TRBV7-2
CASIPSGGSTDTQYF | TGTGCCAGCATCCCTAGCGGGGGCTCCACAGATACGCAGTATTTT | 15 | TRBJ2-3 | TRBD2 | NA | TRBV12-3/TRBV12-4
CASSLGHGGSGWGEQFF | TGTGCCAGCAGCTTAGGCCACGGCGGGAGCGGGTGGGGTGAGCAGTTCTTC | 17 | TRBJ2-1 | TRBD2 | many | TRBV7-3
CASSPQPQTPGEQFF | TGTGCCAGCAGCCCACAACCCCAGACGCCAGGTGAGCAGTTCTTC | 15 | TRBJ2-1 | NA | few | TRBV3-1
CASSLKPGSYNEQFF | TGTGCCAGCAGTTTAAAACCCGGCAGCTACAATGAGCAGTTCTTC | 15 | TRBJ2-1 | NA | once | TRBV28
CASSAPRQGGNTEAFF | TGTGCCAGCAGTGCTCCCCGACAGGGAGGGAACACTGAAGCTTTCTTT | 16 | TRBJ1-1 | TRBD1 | few | TRBV6-2/TRBV6-3
CSVEDYEAAGSANEQFF | TGCAGCGTTGAAGATTATGAGGCAGCGGGGTCGGCAAATGAGCAGTTCTTC | 17 | TRBJ2-1 | TRBD2 | NA | TRBV29-1
CASGDGSYEQYF | TGTGCCAGCGGGGATGGGAGCTACGAGCAGTACTTC | 12 | TRBJ2-7 | NA | many | TRBV7-9
CASTHRRISYNSPLHF | TGTGCCAGCACCCACAGACGTATCTCCTATAATTCACCCCTCCACTTT | 16 | TRBJ1-6 | NA | NA | TRBV27
CASSPGPGTGNTIYF | TGCGCCAGCAGCCCCGGCCCCGGGACCGGAAACACCATATATTTT | 15 | TRBJ1-3 | NA | many | TRBV5-1
CASSLGWQGYEKLFF | TGTGCCAGCAGCTTAGGGTGGCAGGGGTATGAAAAACTGTTTTTT | 15 | TRBJ1-4 | NA | many | TRBV7-2
CASSYDGTSGTYEQYF | TGTGCCAGCAGCTACGACGGGACTAGCGGAACCTACGAGCAGTACTTC | 16 | TRBJ2-7 | TRBD2 | many | TRBV7-2
CASSETGGRNEQFF | TGTGCCAGCAGCGAGACAGGGGGGCGCAATGAGCAGTTCTTC | 14 | TRBJ2-1 | TRBD1 | NA | TRBV2
CAISESSREGREEQFF | TGTGCCATCAGTGAGTCGAGTCGGGAGGGCCGAGAGGAGCAGTTCTTC | 16 | TRBJ2-1 | TRBD2 | many | TRBV10-3
CASSVLSPGELFF | TGTGCCAGCAGCGTCCTATCACCCGGGGAGCTGTTTTTT | 13 | TRBJ2-2 | NA | NA | TRBV9
CSVVRRQETQYF | TGCAGCGTTGTGCGCCGACAAGAGACCCAGTACTTC | 12 | TRBJ2-5 | NA | NA | TRBV29-1
CASSLVGGGSDEQFF | TGTGCCAGCAGCTTAGTTGGGGGAGGGAGCGATGAGCAGTTCTTC | 15 | TRBJ2-1 | TRBD2 | many | TRBV7-2